This TCR beta chain was documented in a study of beta chain features in type 1 diabetes. Study-level points and caveats: All four CD4+ subsets of Type 1 diabetes patients contained TCRB CDR3s that were moderately but significantly shorter.

The CDR3 runs 14 residues. In germline, CDR1 is LNHNV, CDR2 YYDKDF (reference sequence). After removal of 6 bases from V and 2 bases from J, the junction contained 2 bases not matched to a gene. Concerning this clone itself: Antigen unknown.

Sequencing targeted expressed TCRB transcripts, as all isolated RNA had been reverse transcribed. Produced via immunoSEQ multiplex PCR; TCRdb's table is partial and in-frame only. The data show nearly 700,000 clones, around an eighth seen once. This receptor was identified in a man between 18 and 35 years old with type 1 diabetes. This sequence joins TRBV15 and TRBJ1-4; 8 positions agree with TRBD1. What was sequenced was naive CD4+ T cells from blood. In DNA form, the CDR3 reads TGTGCCACCAGACAGGGGGGCACTAATGAAAAACTGTTTTTT. Encoded protein: CATRQGGTNEKLFF.